This is a list of T cell receptor beta chains from one sample in a study of CD8+ T cells in alopecia areata. The table came from immunoSEQ multiplex PCR; TCRdb's copy has only in-frame clones and leaves some out. The sample carries 200,000 to 250,000 clones, roughly 56% recorded once. The sample was CD4+ T cells sorted from blood, taken at week 4, from a patient treated with tofacitinib. These receptors originate from a human donor with alopecia areata. Both conserved end residues are part of each CDR3. A D gene is named only where the DNA matches it firmly. Rows give clone size only sometimes, using once, few, many, or a class for an expanded clone.

j_call | v_call | clone_size | d_call | cdr3_aa | cdr3_nt
TRBJ1-5 | TRBV15 | few | TRBD1 | CATSREGQGVQPQHF | TGTGCCACCAGCAGAGAAGGACAGGGAGTACAGCCCCAGCATTTT
TRBJ2-3 | TRBV6-6 | few | NA | CASRVTDTQYF | TGTGCCAGCAGAGTAACAGATACGCAGTATTTT
TRBJ1-6 | TRBV30 | once | NA | CAWSKGNSPLHF | TGTGCCTGGAGCAAGGGGAATTCACCCCTCCACTTT
TRBJ2-7 | TRBV7-2 | NA | NA | CASSLGQTAYEQYF | TGTGCCAGCAGCTTAGGGCAGACCGCCTACGAGCAGTACTTC
TRBJ1-2 | TRBV7-2 | many | NA | CASSLVRGDGYTF | TGTGCCAGCAGCTTAGTGAGGGGGGATGGCTACACCTTC
TRBJ2-4 | TRBV19 | few | TRBD2 | CASSMGGSGNIQYF | TGTGCCAGTAGTATGGGCGGGAGCGGAAACATTCAGTACTTC
TRBJ1-1 | TRBV29-1 | NA | NA | CSVVSSKEAFF | TGCAGCGTTGTAAGCAGTAAAGAAGCTTTCTTT
TRBJ2-3 | TRBV29-1 | NA | NA | CSADDVHGSTDTQYF | TGCAGCGCCGATGATGTGCACGGTTCCACAGATACGCAGTATTTT
TRBJ2-3 | TRBV6-1 | NA | TRBD2 | CASSETSGGGTDTQYF | TGTGCCAGCAGTGAAACTAGCGGGGGAGGCACAGATACGCAGTATTTT
TRBJ1-1 | TRBV5-1 | NA | NA | CASSPAGGFTEAFF | TGCGCCAGCAGCCCCGCCGGGGGATTTACTGAAGCTTTCTTT
TRBJ1-2 | TRBV4-3 | once | TRBD1 | CASSQLPGTGNGYTF | TGCGCCAGCAGCCAACTCCCAGGGACAGGAAATGGCTACACCTTC